This is a list of T cell receptor beta chains from one sample in a study of blood T cells in healthy people across ages. Using its own MiXCR run on the 5' RACE reads, TCRdb lists one record per CDR3 protein. The sample lists approximately 1.5 million distinct CDR3 sequences, roughly 30% occurring once. The sequencing sample was made of blood. These receptors came from a woman in her 30s in good health. CDR3s include the opening cysteine and the closing phenylalanine or tryptophan. Fields, in order: CDR3 length, D gene, J gene, V gene, clone size, CDR3 DNA, CDR3 protein. D genes are given only for firm matches. Clone size is given for some rows only: seen once, a few or many times, or a class if the clone is expanded.

15 . TRBJ2-3 TRBV3-1 . TGTGCCAGCAGCCTCACGAGCAGTTTCACAGATACGCAGTATTTT CASSLTSSFTDTQYF
16 TRBD1 TRBJ2-3 TRBV6-1 . TGTGCCAGCAGTGAAGGGGGACAGGGGGTTCTCGATACGCAGTATTTT CASSEGGQGVLDTQYF
15 . TRBJ1-1 TRBV7-2 . TGTGCCAGCAGCTTGATAGGGATTCCAAAAACTGAAGCTTTCTTT CASSLIGIPKTEAFF
14 . TRBJ1-5 TRBV2 . TGTGCCAGCAGTGAAATCCGCCCGGGGCAGCCCCAGCATTTT CASSEIRPGQPQHF
18 . TRBJ2-3 TRBV24-1 . TGTGCCACCAGTGATTTGGCGGGGGCTTCTTCTAGCACAGATACGCAGTATTTT CATSDLAGASSSTDTQYF
14 . TRBJ1-5 TRBV20-1 . TGCAGTGCTAGACCTTGGAGGGGTGCGCAGCCCCAGCATTTT CSARPWRGAQPQHF
12 TRBD2 TRBJ2-1 TRBV5-1 . TGCGCCAGCAGCCCCGGGAGGCCAGCATTGTTCTTC CASSPGRPALFF
16 TRBD1 TRBJ1-4 TRBV7-8 . TGTGCCAGCAGCTTAGGGTCAGGGGGGCATAGTGAAAAACTGTTTTTT CASSLGSGGHSEKLFF
15 . TRBJ2-3 TRBV9 few TGTGCCAGCAGCGTAGATGCCAGTGGGGGAGATACGCAGTATTTT CASSVDASGGDTQYF
13 TRBD1 TRBJ2-5 TRBV20-1 few TGCAGTGCCCCGGGACAGGGATCAGAGACCCAGTACTTC CSAPGQGSETQYF
13 . TRBJ2-1 TRBV28 . TGTGCCAGCAGCACCCCGGTGACAGTTGAGCAGTTCTTC CASSTPVTVEQFF
16 TRBD2 TRBJ2-1 TRBV5-1 . TGCGCCAGCAGCCCCACGGTCAGCGGGGGGGTTGCTGAGCAGTTCTTC CASSPTVSGGVAEQFF
15 . TRBJ2-1 TRBV5-1 many TGCGCCAGCAGCTTGGCGGGGAACTCCTACAATGAGCAGTTCTTC CASSLAGNSYNEQFF
15 . TRBJ1-2 TRBV20-1 few TGCAGTGCTAGAGTCGGAGGAATAACAGGGAATGGCTACACCTTC CSARVGGITGNGYTF
14 . TRBJ1-2 TRBV7-8 once TGTGCCAGCAGCTGGGACCCTGCTCCCTATGGCTACACCTTC CASSWDPAPYGYTF
15 . TRBJ2-3 TRBV20-1 few TGCAGTGCTAGAGATCTGGAGGGAATGACAGATACGCAGTATTTT CSARDLEGMTDTQYF
11 . TRBJ2-7 TRBV10-3 . TGTGCCATCAGTGAGGGGACCGAGCAGTACTTC CAISEGTEQYF
14 . TRBJ1-2 TRBV10-2 . TGCGCCAGCAGTAAGACGGTAACCGACAATCGCTACACCTTC CASSKTVTDNRYTF
15 . TRBJ1-6 TRBV7-8 . TGTGCCAGCAGCTCCGGGGGGATGGGGAATTCACCCCTCCACTTT CASSSGGMGNSPLHF
17 TRBD2 TRBJ2-3 TRBV20-1 few TGCAGTGCTAGGATTCCCCAACTAGCGGGGGCCACAGATACGCAGTATTTT CSARIPQLAGATDTQYF
15 TRBD2 TRBJ2-3 TRBV24-1 . TGTGCCACCAGTGACGGGACTAGCAGAACAGATACGCAGTATTTT CATSDGTSRTDTQYF
15 TRBD2 TRBJ2-3 TRBV24-1 . TGTGCCACCAGTGGACTAGCGGGAGTTGCAGGTACGCAGTATTTT CATSGLAGVAGTQYF
16 . TRBJ1-2 TRBV4-1 few TGCGCCAGCAGCCCCAAGGGGTCCCGCAACTCCTATGGCTACACCTTC CASSPKGSRNSYGYTF